Following are 5 T cell receptor beta chains from one sample sequenced in a study of graft-versus-host responses after intestinal transplantation. TCRdb keeps only in-frame clones here, not all; method: immunoSEQ multiplex PCR. The data contain tens of thousands of clones, 91% of them singletons. Their antigens are not known. The specimen was unstimulated CD8+ T cells sorted from spleen or lymph node cells, collected before intestinal transplant. The receptors shown here come from a human donor who received an intestinal transplant.

V and J are TRBV7-9 and TRBJ1-1; D not resolved. V shed 5 bases and J shed 4 bases, with 5 bases lying between them. This CDR3 region has 11 residues. CDR1 is SEHNR and CDR2 is FQNEAQ in the germline V gene (reference sequence). The CDR3 DNA is TGTGCCAGCAGCCCCGGCACTGAAGCTTTCTTT. Translated: CASSPGTEAFF.

The V gene is TRBV4-3, the J gene TRBJ1-1; D is perhaps TRBD1 (5 bases). CDR3 size: 13 residues. CDR1 and CDR2 (germline): LGHNA, YSLEER. V was clipped by 0 bases and J by 11 bases, with 13 bases between them. The CDR3 spells CASSQDSRGGAFF. The CDR3 bases are TGCGCCAGCAGCCAAGATAGCCGGGGGGGTGCTTTCTTT.

V gene TRBV5-6 combines with J gene TRBJ2-2; D is possibly TRBD1 (6 bases). The CDR3 has 13 amino acids. Germline CDR1 reads SGHDT; CDR2 reads YYEEEE. V shed 4 bases and J shed 6 bases, with 10 bases lying between them. CDR3 loop: CASSNTGPGELFF. The CDR3 DNA reads TGTGCCAGCAGCAACACAGGGCCCGGGGAGCTGTTTTTT.

J is TRBJ2-7 and V is TRBV5-5; 8 bases are shared with TRBD1. Germline assignment: CDR1 SGHKS and CDR2 YYEKEE (reference sequence). This CDR3 has 16 residues. Losses at the gene ends were 0 bases for V and 3 bases for J; bases not matched to a gene: 8. DNA for the CDR3: TGTGCCAGCAGCTTGGGACAGGGGTGGTCCAACTACGAGCAGTACTTC. Translated: CASSLGQGWSNYEQYF.

The rearrangement uses TRBV11-2 and TRBJ2-5; 7 bases are a match to TRBD1. Germline lookup yields CDR1 SGHAT and CDR2 FQNNGV. V was pared by 3 bases and J by 1 base, with 2 bases of the junction left unmatched. The CDR3 length is 14 residues. CDR3 loop: CASSLTGTQETQYF. CDR3 coding DNA: TGTGCCAGCAGCTTGACAGGGACCCAAGAGACCCAGTACTTC.